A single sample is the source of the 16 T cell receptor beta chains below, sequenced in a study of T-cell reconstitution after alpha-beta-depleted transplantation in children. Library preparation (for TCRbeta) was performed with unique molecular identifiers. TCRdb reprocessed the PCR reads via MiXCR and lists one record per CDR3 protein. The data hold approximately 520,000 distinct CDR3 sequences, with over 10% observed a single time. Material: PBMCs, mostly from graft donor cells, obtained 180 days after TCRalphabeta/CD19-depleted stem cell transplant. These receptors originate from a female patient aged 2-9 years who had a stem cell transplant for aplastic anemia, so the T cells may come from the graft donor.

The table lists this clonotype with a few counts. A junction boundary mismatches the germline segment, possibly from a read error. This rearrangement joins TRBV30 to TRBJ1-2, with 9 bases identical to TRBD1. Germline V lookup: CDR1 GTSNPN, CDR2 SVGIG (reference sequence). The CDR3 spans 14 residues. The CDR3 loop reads CAWIPWDRARPIAF. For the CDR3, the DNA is TGTGCCTGGATCCCCTGGGACAGGGCCCGGCCAATCGCCTTC.

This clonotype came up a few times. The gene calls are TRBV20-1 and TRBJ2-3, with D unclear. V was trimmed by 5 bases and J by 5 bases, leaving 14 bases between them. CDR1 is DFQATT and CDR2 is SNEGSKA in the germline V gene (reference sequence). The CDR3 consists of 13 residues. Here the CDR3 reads CSAVNLPGDTQYF. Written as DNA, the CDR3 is TGCAGTGCTGTAAACCTGCCCGGAGATACGCAGTATTTT.

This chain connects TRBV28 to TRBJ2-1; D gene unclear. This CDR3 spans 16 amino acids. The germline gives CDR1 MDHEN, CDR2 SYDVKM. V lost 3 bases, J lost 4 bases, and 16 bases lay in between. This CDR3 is CASSFLVEVRYNEQFF. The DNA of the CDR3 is TGTGCCAGCAGTTTTCTCGTAGAAGTAAGATACAATGAGCAGTTCTTC.

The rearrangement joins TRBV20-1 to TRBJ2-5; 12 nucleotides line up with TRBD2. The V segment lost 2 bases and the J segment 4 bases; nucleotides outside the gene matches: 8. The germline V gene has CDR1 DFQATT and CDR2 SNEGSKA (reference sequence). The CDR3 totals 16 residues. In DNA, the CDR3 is TGCAGTGCTAGACCGCGACTAGCGGGAGTTGGAGAGACCCAGTACTTC. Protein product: CSARPRLAGVGETQYF.

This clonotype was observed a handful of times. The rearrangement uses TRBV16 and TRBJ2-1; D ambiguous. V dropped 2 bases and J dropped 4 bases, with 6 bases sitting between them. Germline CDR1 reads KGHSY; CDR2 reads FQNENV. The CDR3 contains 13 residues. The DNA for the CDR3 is TGTGCCAGCAGCCAAAAACAATACAATGAGCAGTTCTTC. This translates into CASSQKQYNEQFF.

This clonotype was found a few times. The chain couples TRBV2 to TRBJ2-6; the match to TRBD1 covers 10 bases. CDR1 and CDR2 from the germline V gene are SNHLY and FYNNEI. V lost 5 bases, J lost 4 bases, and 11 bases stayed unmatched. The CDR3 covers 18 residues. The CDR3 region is CASSPWDRGIGGANVLTF. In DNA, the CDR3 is TGTGCCAGCAGTCCCTGGGACAGGGGAATTGGCGGGGCCAACGTCCTGACTTTC.

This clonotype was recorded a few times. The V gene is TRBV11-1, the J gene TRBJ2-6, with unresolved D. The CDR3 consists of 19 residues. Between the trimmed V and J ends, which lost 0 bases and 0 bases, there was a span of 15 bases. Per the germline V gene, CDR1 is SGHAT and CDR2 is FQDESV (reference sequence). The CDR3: CASSLAALGAYSGANVLTF. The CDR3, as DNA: TGTGCCAGCAGCTTAGCGGCGCTCGGAGCGTACTCTGGGGCCAACGTCCTGACTTTC.

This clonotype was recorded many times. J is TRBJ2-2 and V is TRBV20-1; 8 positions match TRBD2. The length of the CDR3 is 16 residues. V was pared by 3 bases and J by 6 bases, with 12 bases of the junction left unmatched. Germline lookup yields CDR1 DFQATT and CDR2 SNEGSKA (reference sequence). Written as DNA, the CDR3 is TGCAGTGCTAGTAACTGGCGGGAGGATGTATCCGGGGAGCTGTTTTTT. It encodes CSASNWREDVSGELFF.

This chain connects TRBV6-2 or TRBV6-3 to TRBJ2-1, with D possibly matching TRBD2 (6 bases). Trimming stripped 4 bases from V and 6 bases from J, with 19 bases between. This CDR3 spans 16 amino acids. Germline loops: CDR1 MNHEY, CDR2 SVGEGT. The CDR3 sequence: CASSSPLAKALNEQFF. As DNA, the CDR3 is TGTGCCAGCAGTTCCCCTCTAGCGAAGGCACTCAATGAGCAGTTCTTC.

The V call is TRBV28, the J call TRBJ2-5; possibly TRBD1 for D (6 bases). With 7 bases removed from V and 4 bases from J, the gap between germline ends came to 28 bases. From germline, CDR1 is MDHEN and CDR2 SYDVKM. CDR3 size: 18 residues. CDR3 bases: TGTGCCAGCATTAAGGGGATCTCCGCAGACCTCAGGGGAGAGACCCAGTACTTC. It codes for CASIKGISADLRGETQYF.

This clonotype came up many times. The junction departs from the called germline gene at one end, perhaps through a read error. This CDR3 is CASSLVVNEQFF. CDR3 coding DNA: TGTGCCAGCAGTTTAGTGGTAAATGAGCAGTTCTTC. This chain links TRBV5-1 with TRBJ2-1; no definite D call. CDR3 length: 12 residues. From germline, CDR1 is SGHRS and CDR2 YFSETQ.

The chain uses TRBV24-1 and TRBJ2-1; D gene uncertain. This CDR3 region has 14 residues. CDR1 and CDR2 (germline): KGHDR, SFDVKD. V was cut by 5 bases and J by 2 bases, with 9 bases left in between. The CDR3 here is CATSGGPAYNEQFF. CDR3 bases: TGTGCCACCAGTGGCGGTCCTGCCTACAATGAGCAGTTCTTC.

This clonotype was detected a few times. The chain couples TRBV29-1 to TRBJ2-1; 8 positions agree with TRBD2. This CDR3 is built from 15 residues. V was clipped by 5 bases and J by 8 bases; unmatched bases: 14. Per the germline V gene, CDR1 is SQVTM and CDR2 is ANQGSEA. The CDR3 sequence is CSVRLWREVNDEQFF. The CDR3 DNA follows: TGCAGCGTTCGTCTATGGCGGGAGGTTAACGATGAGCAGTTCTTC.

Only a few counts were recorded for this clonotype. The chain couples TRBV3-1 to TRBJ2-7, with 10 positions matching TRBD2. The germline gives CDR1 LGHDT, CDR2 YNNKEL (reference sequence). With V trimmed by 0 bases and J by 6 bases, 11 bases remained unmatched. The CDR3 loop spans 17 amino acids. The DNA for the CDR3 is TGTGCCAGCAGCCAAGAGGTCCAGCGGGAGGGATTGGCCGAGCAGTACTTC. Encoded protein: CASSQEVQREGLAEQYF.

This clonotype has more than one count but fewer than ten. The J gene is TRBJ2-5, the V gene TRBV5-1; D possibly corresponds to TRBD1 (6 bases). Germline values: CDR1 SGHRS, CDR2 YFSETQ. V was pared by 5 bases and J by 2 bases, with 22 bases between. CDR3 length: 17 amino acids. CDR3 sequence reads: CASSRNTANRDQETQYF. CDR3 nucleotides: TGCGCCAGCAGTCGTAACACAGCCAACAGGGATCAAGAGACCCAGTACTTC.

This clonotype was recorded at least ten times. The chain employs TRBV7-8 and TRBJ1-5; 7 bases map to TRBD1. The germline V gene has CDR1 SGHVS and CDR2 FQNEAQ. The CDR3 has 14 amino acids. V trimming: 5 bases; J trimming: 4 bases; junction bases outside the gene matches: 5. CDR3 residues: CASSAGTENQPQHF. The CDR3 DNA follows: TGTGCCAGCAGCGCCGGGACAGAGAATCAGCCCCAGCATTTT.